The rows below give T cell receptor beta chains drawn from one sample of a study of cytomegalovirus exposure and HLA in healthy donors. TCRdb keeps only in-frame clones here, not all; method: immunoSEQ multiplex PCR. The sample carries 100,000 to 150,000 clones, 94% recorded once. Sequencing was carried out using PBMCs. Receptors were obtained from a woman aged 18 to 35 in good health and CMV-seronegative. CDR3s include the opening cysteine and the closing phenylalanine or tryptophan. The D gene is left open where the match is weak. A clone size is listed for some rows: how often the clone was seen (once, few, many), or a class if it is expanded.

d_call j_call clone_size v_call cdr3_nt cdr3_aa
- TRBJ1-5 - TRBV18 TGTGCCAGCTCACTCAGGGACACCAATCAGCCCCAGCATTTT CASSLRDTNQPQHF
- TRBJ2-3 - TRBV28 TGTGCCAGCAGTTTAATCCAGGGCGCAGATACGCAGTATTTT CASSLIQGADTQYF
TRBD2 TRBJ2-2 - TRBV5-1 TGCGCCAGCAGCTTACTGACTAGCGGGGGGGCAACCGGGGAGCTGTTTTTT CASSLLTSGGATGELFF
- TRBJ2-2 - TRBV19 TGTGCCAGTAGTATTGCCAATTCGGGAGCTGGAACCGGGGAGCTGTTTTTT CASSIANSGAGTGELFF
- TRBJ1-3 once TRBV5-6 TGTGCCAGCAGCTTGTCCGTGCCCGATAGGAGGGGAAACACCATATATTTT CASSLSVPDRRGNTIYF
TRBD2 TRBJ2-1 - TRBV4-1 TGCGCCAGCAGCCAAGTCCCAATTCCGGGACTAGCGGGGGAGCAGTTCTTC CASSQVPIPGLAGEQFF
TRBD1 TRBJ1-2 - TRBV5-5 TGTGCCAGCAGCCTTACCGGGACAGGGGCCGGTGGCTACACCTTC CASSLTGTGAGGYTF
- TRBJ2-7 - TRBV6-1 TGTGCCAGCAGATACAGTCCCACCTACGAGCAGTACTTC CASRYSPTYEQYF
- TRBJ1-1 once TRBV14 TGTGCCAGCAGCCAATTCAAGACTGTGGCCACTGAAGCTTTCTTT CASSQFKTVATEAFF
- TRBJ2-6 - TRBV28 TGTGCCAGCAGTTTAATATGGGCTGCTGGGGCCAACGTCCTGACTTTC CASSLIWAAGANVLTF
TRBD2 TRBJ2-1 - TRBV19 TGTGCCAGTAGTCATAGCGGGAGCTCCTACAATGAGCAGTTCTTC CASSHSGSSYNEQFF
TRBD2 TRBJ2-1 - TRBV7-9 TGTGCCAGCAGCAAACCTAGCGGGGGGGCCCACAATGAGCAGTTCTTC CASSKPSGGAHNEQFF
TRBD1 TRBJ2-4 - TRBV30 TGTGCCTGGAGTGTATGGGACAGCACCCAGAAAAACATTCAGTACTTC CAWSVWDSTQKNIQYF
TRBD1 TRBJ1-2 few TRBV28 TGTGCCAGCAGTATAGGCCGGGACAGGGCCTTTTGGAATGGCTACACCTTC CASSIGRDRAFWNGYTF
- TRBJ2-3 - TRBV7-2 TGTGCCAGCAGCTTGGAGCGGAGGGGAGATACGCAGTATTTT CASSLERRGDTQYF
- TRBJ2-5 - TRBV7-9 TGTGCCAGCAGCTTATCAGGGCTAAAGACCCAGTACTTC CASSLSGLKTQYF
- TRBJ1-1 - TRBV2 TGTGCCAGCAATCCGGTCATGAACACTGAAGCTTTCTTT CASNPVMNTEAFF
- TRBJ2-3 - TRBV5-8 TGTGCCAGCAGCTTGGGGCGGGGCACAGATACGCAGTATTTT CASSLGRGTDTQYF
- TRBJ2-5 - TRBV5-1 TGCGCCAGCAGCTTGGGCAGGGAAGAGACCCAGTACTTC CASSLGREETQYF
TRBD1 TRBJ1-4 once TRBV7-9 TGTGCCAGCAGCGGAATGACAGGGCTGGGTGAAAAACTGTTTTTT CASSGMTGLGEKLFF
TRBD1 TRBJ1-6 - TRBV6-6 TGTGCCAGCAGTTCGACAGGGGATAATTCACCCCTCCACTTT CASSSTGDNSPLHF
TRBD1 TRBJ1-2 - TRBV19 TGTGCCAGTAGTCGCTACGGACAGGATGGTGGCTACACCTTC CASSRYGQDGGYTF
TRBD1 TRBJ2-3 - TRBV11-2 TGTGCCAGCAGTTTAGACTCGACAGGGGCTACGCAGTATTTT CASSLDSTGATQYF
TRBD2 TRBJ2-3 once TRBV5-1 TGCGCCAGCAGCTTGTGGTCTAGCGGGAGGGCCCTAGATACGCAGTATTTT CASSLWSSGRALDTQYF
TRBD1 TRBJ2-7 - TRBV9 TGTGCCAGCAGCGCCCGGGACAGGGGGACCTACGAGCAGTACTTC CASSARDRGTYEQYF
TRBD2 TRBJ2-1 - TRBV7-9 TGTGCCAGCAGCTACTATAGCGGGGGGGCGGGTGAGCAGTTCTTC CASSYYSGGAGEQFF
- TRBJ2-7 - TRBV7-9 TGTGCCAGCAGTTACGGACAGATTTACGAGCAGTACTTC CASSYGQIYEQYF
- TRBJ1-1 - TRBV10-1 TGCGCCAGCAGATTAGACAGGACGGCTGAAGCTTTCTTT CASRLDRTAEAFF
- TRBJ1-2 - TRBV6-5 TGTGCCAGCAGTTACTCGGAAGCGGCTCCGGGTGGCTACACCTTC CASSYSEAAPGGYTF
TRBD2 TRBJ2-1 once TRBV5-1 TGCGCCAGCAGCTGGGGACTAGGGCGGGGCGGGAATGAGCAGTTCTTC CASSWGLGRGGNEQFF
- TRBJ2-5 - TRBV4-1 TGCGCCAGCAGCCAATGGGCAGATCAAGAGACCCAGTACTTC CASSQWADQETQYF
- TRBJ1-5 - TRBV27 TGTGCCAGCAGTTTATCCAGTCATAATCAGCCCCAGCATTTT CASSLSSHNQPQHF
- TRBJ2-1 - TRBV2 TGTGCGTCCCGCAGCGGGTACACTGCTGAGCAGTTCTTC CASRSGYTAEQFF
TRBD1 TRBJ2-7 few TRBV29-1 TGCAGCGCTAGACAGGGGGCGGGGGAGCAGTACTTC CSARQGAGEQYF
- TRBJ2-1 - TRBV19 TGTGCCAGTAGTATAACAGGATCCAATGAGCAGTTCTTC CASSITGSNEQFF
- TRBJ1-1 - TRBV19 TGTGCCAGTAGCCCTCGGGGAGCTGAAGCTTTCTTT CASSPRGAEAFF
TRBD1 TRBJ1-1 - TRBV4-1 TGCGCCAGCAGCCAAGATCGCACGGGACAGGGATACACTGAAGCTTTCTTT CASSQDRTGQGYTEAFF
- TRBJ2-3 - TRBV2 TGTGCCAGCAGTCAAACAGATACGCAGTATTTT CASSQTDTQYF
TRBD2 TRBJ2-1 - TRBV19 TGTGCCAGTAGTACCCCAGGGCTAGCGGGAGAGAATGAGCAGTTCTTC CASSTPGLAGENEQFF
- TRBJ2-3 - TRBV19 TGTGCCAGTAGTCCAGATGGGGGGGATACGCAGTATTTT CASSPDGGDTQYF
TRBD1 TRBJ1-5 - TRBV6-6 TGTGCCAGCAGTACGACAGGGAACTACAATCAGCCCCAGCATTTT CASSTTGNYNQPQHF